The clone carrying this TCR beta chain occurred a few times. Its antigen remains unidentified. TCRdb analysed the 5' RACE reads with MiXCR anew, one entry per CDR3 protein. The sample yields 1.5 million to 2 million distinct CDR3 sequences, roughly a third seen once. This entry comes from a study of identical twins. Study results and limitations: Sharing of beta out-of-frame sequences by twins showed a weaker excess.

The CDR3 contains 13 residues. The germline gives CDR1 MNHNY, CDR2 SVGAGI (reference sequence). The V and J ends lost 6 bases and 3 bases respectively, with 12 bases between them. This receptor was taken from a newborn girl in good health. V is TRBV6-6 and J is TRBJ2-7; no clear D gene. Sequencing was carried out using cord blood. CDR3 amino acids: CASSSRGFYEQYF. The CDR3 DNA reads as TGTGCCAGCAGCTCTCGCGGATTCTACGAGCAGTACTTC.